Listed below are T cell receptor beta chains from one sample, sequenced in a study of blood T cells in healthy people across ages. Each CDR3 protein is one row after TCRdb ran MiXCR on the 5' RACE reads. The sample holds 600,000 or so distinct CDR3 sequences, 20% to 25% seen once. Sequencing was done on a sample of blood. Receptors originate from a man in his 70s in good health. The CDR3 runs from the conserved cysteine through the conserved F or W. Each record gives: CDR3 DNA, CDR3 protein, clone size, J gene, D gene, V gene. The D gene is left open where the match is weak. Only some rows state a clone size, as once, few, many or a class for expanded clones.

CDR3nt: TGCGCCAGCAGCCAAGGACAGGGGAGAGGGAACACTGAAGCTTTCTTT; CDR3aa: CASSQGQGRGNTEAFF; abundance: few; j_gene: TRBJ1-1; d_gene: TRBD1; v_gene: TRBV5-1
CDR3nt: TGTGCCAGCCGCAGGACTAGCGGGACTGGTGAGACCCAGTACTTC; CDR3aa: CASRRTSGTGETQYF; abundance: NA; j_gene: TRBJ2-5; d_gene: TRBD2; v_gene: TRBV12-3/TRBV12-4
CDR3nt: TGTGCCAGCAGCTTAGCGAGCGGCGGGAGTAAGACCAGGGAGCTGTTTTTT; CDR3aa: CASSLASGGSKTRELFF; abundance: NA; j_gene: TRBJ2-2; d_gene: TRBD2; v_gene: TRBV7-9
CDR3nt: TGTGCCAGCAGTTTATCCACCGGGACAGGGCCCTACAATGAGCAGTTCTTC; CDR3aa: CASSLSTGTGPYNEQFF; abundance: NA; j_gene: TRBJ2-1; d_gene: TRBD1; v_gene: TRBV27
CDR3nt: TGTGCCAGCAGCTCCCGCGGCAGTAACTATGGCTACACCTTC; CDR3aa: CASSSRGSNYGYTF; abundance: NA; j_gene: TRBJ1-2; d_gene: NA; v_gene: TRBV3-1
CDR3nt: TGCGCCAGCAGCTTGAGGTCGGGACAGCAATCCTACGAGCAGTACTTC; CDR3aa: CASSLRSGQQSYEQYF; abundance: many; j_gene: TRBJ2-7; d_gene: TRBD1; v_gene: TRBV5-1
CDR3nt: TGCAGCGTTTCGACTAGCGGGACAGATACGCAGTATTTT; CDR3aa: CSVSTSGTDTQYF; abundance: NA; j_gene: TRBJ2-3; d_gene: TRBD2; v_gene: TRBV29-1
CDR3nt: TGCGCCAGCAGCCAAGATCCGACAGGGGACTATGGCTACACCTTC; CDR3aa: CASSQDPTGDYGYTF; abundance: NA; j_gene: TRBJ1-2; d_gene: TRBD1; v_gene: TRBV4-1
CDR3nt: TGTGCCAGCAGCTTTAACAGGGGGGCAGATACGCAGTATTTT; CDR3aa: CASSFNRGADTQYF; abundance: few; j_gene: TRBJ2-3; d_gene: TRBD1; v_gene: TRBV7-9
CDR3nt: TGTGCCAGCAGCCACCCCGGGACAGGAGGGAATCAGCCCCAGCATTTT; CDR3aa: CASSHPGTGGNQPQHF; abundance: few; j_gene: TRBJ1-5; d_gene: TRBD1; v_gene: TRBV11-2
CDR3nt: TGTGCCAGCAGCGCCGGTCGTGGAGCGATCCCCGAGACCCAGTACTTC; CDR3aa: CASSAGRGAIPETQYF; abundance: NA; j_gene: TRBJ2-5; d_gene: NA; v_gene: TRBV9
CDR3nt: TGTGCCAGCAGCTTAGTTGGAGTCCCCCAAGAGACCCAGTACTTC; CDR3aa: CASSLVGVPQETQYF; abundance: many; j_gene: TRBJ2-5; d_gene: NA; v_gene: TRBV7-2
CDR3nt: TGTGCCCGTGAGAGGGACAGGGGTCGGGAGCAGTACTTC; CDR3aa: CARERDRGREQYF; abundance: NA; j_gene: TRBJ2-7; d_gene: TRBD1; v_gene: TRBV7-3
CDR3nt: TGCGCCAGCAGCTTGGATATTGGGGGCACCATATATTTT; CDR3aa: CASSLDIGGTIYF; abundance: NA; j_gene: TRBJ1-3; d_gene: NA; v_gene: TRBV5-1
CDR3nt: TGCAGTGCTCCGACAGGGGAATATGGCTACACCTTC; CDR3aa: CSAPTGEYGYTF; abundance: NA; j_gene: TRBJ1-2; d_gene: TRBD1; v_gene: TRBV20-1
CDR3nt: TGTGCCAGCAGTAACAGGGCTGAGCAGTTCTTC; CDR3aa: CASSNRAEQFF; abundance: few; j_gene: TRBJ2-1; d_gene: NA; v_gene: TRBV6-5
CDR3nt: TGCAGCGTTGCCTGGGCGGGTAGGACAGATACGCAGTATTTT; CDR3aa: CSVAWAGRTDTQYF; abundance: NA; j_gene: TRBJ2-3; d_gene: NA; v_gene: TRBV29-1
CDR3nt: TGCGCCAGCAGCCAAGTCAGGGACGACACTGAAGCTTTCTTT; CDR3aa: CASSQVRDDTEAFF; abundance: NA; j_gene: TRBJ1-1; d_gene: NA; v_gene: TRBV4-1
CDR3nt: TGTGCCAGCTCACCACCTAGCGGGAGAGTGGGAGATACGCAGTATTTT; CDR3aa: CASSPPSGRVGDTQYF; abundance: once; j_gene: TRBJ2-3; d_gene: TRBD2; v_gene: TRBV18
CDR3nt: TGTGCCAGCAGTCATAGACAGGGGCAAGAGACCCAGTACTTC; CDR3aa: CASSHRQGQETQYF; abundance: NA; j_gene: TRBJ2-5; d_gene: TRBD1; v_gene: TRBV27
CDR3nt: TGTGCCAGCAGCTCCGGGACGGGTGGAGAGACCCAGTACTTC; CDR3aa: CASSSGTGGETQYF; abundance: many; j_gene: TRBJ2-5; d_gene: NA; v_gene: TRBV7-2
CDR3nt: TGCGCCAGCAGCTTGGCCGGGAAGGGGCTATCCTATGGCTACACCTTC; CDR3aa: CASSLAGKGLSYGYTF; abundance: many; j_gene: TRBJ1-2; d_gene: NA; v_gene: TRBV5-1
CDR3nt: TGTGCCAGCAGTGAACTACCGGGAGAGACCCAGTACTTC; CDR3aa: CASSELPGETQYF; abundance: many; j_gene: TRBJ2-5; d_gene: NA; v_gene: TRBV2
CDR3nt: TGTGCCAGCAGTTTACTCGGAGGCGGAAACACCATATATTTT; CDR3aa: CASSLLGGGNTIYF; abundance: few; j_gene: TRBJ1-3; d_gene: NA; v_gene: TRBV12-3/TRBV12-4
CDR3nt: TGTGCCAGCACAACTAGCGGGAGTAACAATGAGCAGTTCTTC; CDR3aa: CASTTSGSNNEQFF; abundance: NA; j_gene: TRBJ2-1; d_gene: TRBD2; v_gene: TRBV28
CDR3nt: TGTGCCAGCAGCTTTGAGTTGCTAGCGGAATACAATGAGCAGTTCTTC; CDR3aa: CASSFELLAEYNEQFF; abundance: NA; j_gene: TRBJ2-1; d_gene: TRBD2; v_gene: TRBV5-5
CDR3nt: TGCAGTGCTAGTCTAGACAACAAAAACATTCAGTACTTC; CDR3aa: CSASLDNKNIQYF; abundance: many; j_gene: TRBJ2-4; d_gene: NA; v_gene: TRBV20-1
CDR3nt: TGTGCCAGCAGTTTGGGGCATAGGTCTGGGGCCAACGTCCTGACTTTC; CDR3aa: CASSLGHRSGANVLTF; abundance: NA; j_gene: TRBJ2-6; d_gene: NA; v_gene: TRBV28
CDR3nt: TGCAGCGTATGGGCGACCTCTTACTACAGGTACCAAGAGACCCAGTACTTC; CDR3aa: CSVWATSYYRYQETQYF; abundance: NA; j_gene: TRBJ2-5; d_gene: NA; v_gene: TRBV29-1
CDR3nt: TGCGCCAGCAGCTTGGGGCAGGGGAGGCCAGATACGCAGTATTTT; CDR3aa: CASSLGQGRPDTQYF; abundance: few; j_gene: TRBJ2-3; d_gene: NA; v_gene: TRBV5-1
CDR3nt: TGCGCCAGCAGTGAGGGTAGCGGGAGCGGGTACAATGAGCAGTTCTTC; CDR3aa: CASSEGSGSGYNEQFF; abundance: NA; j_gene: TRBJ2-1; d_gene: TRBD2; v_gene: TRBV10-2
CDR3nt: TGTGCCAGCAGTGAAATCGGCAGGGGGCTTTCCCTAGAGCAGTTCTTC; CDR3aa: CASSEIGRGLSLEQFF; abundance: NA; j_gene: TRBJ2-1; d_gene: TRBD1; v_gene: TRBV25-1
CDR3nt: TGTGCCAGCAGTTACGGGGCTGACTACGAGCAGTACTTC; CDR3aa: CASSYGADYEQYF; abundance: NA; j_gene: TRBJ2-7; d_gene: NA; v_gene: TRBV27